These 10 T cell receptor beta chains came from one sample sequenced in a study of molecular identifiers for immune sequencing clone quantification. Via MiXCR, TCRdb re-called the PCR reads, giving one row per CDR3 protein. The sample consists of around 65,000 distinct CDR3 sequences, less than 20% of them appearing once. Sequenced sample: naive CD8+ T cells from blood, with Jurkat cell RNA spiked in. Subset noted: FACS-sorted CD8+CD4-CCR7+CD45RA+ naive T cells. These receptors were taken from a human donor in good health. Some libraries in this study had Jurkat cell RNA spiked in.

This clonotype was seen at least ten times. The chain joins TRBV28 to TRBJ2-1; the D is unclear. Trimming shortened V by 9 bases and J by 6 bases, and 15 bases separated the two germline ends. The CDR3 has 13 residues. Germline loops: CDR1 MDHEN, CDR2 SYDVKM. CDR3 in DNA: TGTGCCAGTTCCCTTGAGGCCCTCAATGAGCAGTTCTTC. It encodes CASSLEALNEQFF.

In this sample, this clonotype turned up many times. The rearrangement uses TRBV11-3 and TRBJ2-7; tentative D call: TRBD1 (6 bases). The CDR3 contains 13 residues. CDR1 SGHNT and CDR2 YENEEA come from the germline V gene. V lost 5 bases to trimming and J lost 2 bases, with 10 bases between them. The CDR3 nucleotides read TGTGCCAGCAGCCCGACAGGAACCTACGAGCAGTACTTC. Translated, it gives CASSPTGTYEQYF.

At least ten counts were recorded for this clonotype. The chain links TRBV20-1 to TRBJ2-2; D is ambiguous. Trimming left V 6 bases short and J 6 bases short, with 11 bases between. CDR1 is DFQATT, CDR2 SNEGSKA, per germline (reference sequence). The CDR3 has 12 amino acids. CDR3 DNA sequence: TGCAGTGCAAGTACTATGTCCGGGGAGCTGTTTTTT. Its protein is CSASTMSGELFF.

This clonotype appeared many times. The chain carries TRBV18 and TRBJ2-5; a weak D match, TRBD2 (5 bases). The CDR3 is 18 amino acids. The germline V and J ends were trimmed by 5 bases and 0 bases, with 22 bases remaining between them. Germline lookup yields CDR1 KGHSH and CDR2 LQKENI. The CDR3 loop reads CASSTGFGVDPHQETQYF. CDR3 bases: TGTGCCAGCTCAACGGGATTCGGGGTGGACCCCCACCAAGAGACCCAGTACTTC.

The sample holds many counts of this clonotype. The gene calls are TRBV7-9 and TRBJ2-7, with a weak D call TRBD1 (7 bases). V lost 4 bases, J lost 3 bases, and 16 bases lay in between. Germline V lookup: CDR1 SEHNR, CDR2 FQNEAQ (reference sequence). The CDR3 totals 15 residues. This CDR3 reads CASSSPEGASYEQYF. The CDR3 DNA reads TGTGCCAGCAGCTCCCCGGAGGGGGCAAGCTACGAGCAGTACTTC.

In its sample, this clonotype was seen many times. The gene calls are TRBV3-1 and TRBJ2-5; D might be TRBD2 (5 bases). Trimming removed 4 bases at V and 7 bases at J, with 16 bases between. The CDR3 loop spans 14 amino acids. Germline loops: CDR1 LGHDT, CDR2 YNNKEL (reference sequence). The CDR3 protein is CASSPGMSLGTQYF. In DNA form, the CDR3 reads TGTGCCAGCAGCCCGGGGATGTCCCTTGGGACCCAGTACTTC.

The V gene is TRBV12-3 or TRBV12-4, the J gene TRBJ2-5, with TRBD1 as a possible D gene (5 bases). This CDR3 contains 15 residues. V was trimmed by 3 bases and J by 3 bases, leaving 14 bases between them. As DNA, the CDR3 is TGTGCCAGCAGTTTGGAGATCGCAGGGAAAGAGACCCAGTACTTC. This gives the protein CASSLEIAGKETQYF.

A word on this clonotype: Germline is not matched at one junction end, which may reflect a read error. The chain employs TRBV25-1 and TRBJ2-7, with TRBD2 identical over 9 bases. The CDR3 contains 17 residues. CDR1 is MGHDK and CDR2 is SYGVNS in the germline V gene. The CDR3 DNA reads TGTGCCAGCAGTGAATATCTTAGCGGGACTAGCCACTACGGGCAGTACTTC. Translated: CASSEYLSGTSHYGQYF.

The chain is built from TRBV29-1 and TRBJ2-3; a possible D gene is TRBD2 (6 bases). The germline V and J ends were trimmed by 3 bases and 3 bases, with 10 bases remaining between them. Germline loops: CDR1 SQVTM, CDR2 ANQGSEA. The CDR3 is 13 amino acids. CDR3 residues: CSVDGSLTDTQYF. CDR3 bases: TGCAGCGTTGACGGGAGTCTGACAGATACGCAGTATTTT.

The table lists this clonotype with many counts. J is TRBJ1-1 and V is TRBV30, with 10 bases matching TRBD1. This CDR3 region has 14 residues. V gave up 4 bases and J gave up 5 bases; unmatched junction bases: 7. Germline loops: CDR1 GTSNPN, CDR2 SVGIG (reference sequence). CDR3 amino acids: CAWTLGTGETEAFF. As DNA, the CDR3 is TGTGCCTGGACCCTGGGGACAGGGGAGACTGAAGCTTTCTTT.